The entry below describes one T cell receptor beta chain. Germline CDR1 LGHNA, CDR2 YNFKEQ. The J segment lost 2 bases and the V segment lost 0 bases, leaving 9 bases of the junction unmatched. The CDR3 runs to 18 residues. A quantity of about 0.45 to 1 ug RNA underwent reverse transcription using random hexamers. TCRdb re-analysed the immunoSEQ multiplex PCR reads in MiXCR, keeping a single row per CDR3 protein. The sample contains more than 150,000 distinct CDR3 sequences, approximately 95% of which appear only once. The study sequenced TCR beta in blood CD8+ and CD4+ T cells. This record comes from a study of CD8 T cells in Susac syndrome.

This receptor was obtained from a human donor with Susac syndrome. Sequencing used CD8+ T cells from PBMCs. The gene calls are TRBV4-2 and TRBJ2-7; 11 positions match TRBD2. CDR3 loop: CASSQDLGLAEPTYEQYF. In nucleotides, the CDR3 is TGTGCCAGCAGCCAAGATCTGGGACTAGCGGAACCAACCTACGAGCAGTACTTC.